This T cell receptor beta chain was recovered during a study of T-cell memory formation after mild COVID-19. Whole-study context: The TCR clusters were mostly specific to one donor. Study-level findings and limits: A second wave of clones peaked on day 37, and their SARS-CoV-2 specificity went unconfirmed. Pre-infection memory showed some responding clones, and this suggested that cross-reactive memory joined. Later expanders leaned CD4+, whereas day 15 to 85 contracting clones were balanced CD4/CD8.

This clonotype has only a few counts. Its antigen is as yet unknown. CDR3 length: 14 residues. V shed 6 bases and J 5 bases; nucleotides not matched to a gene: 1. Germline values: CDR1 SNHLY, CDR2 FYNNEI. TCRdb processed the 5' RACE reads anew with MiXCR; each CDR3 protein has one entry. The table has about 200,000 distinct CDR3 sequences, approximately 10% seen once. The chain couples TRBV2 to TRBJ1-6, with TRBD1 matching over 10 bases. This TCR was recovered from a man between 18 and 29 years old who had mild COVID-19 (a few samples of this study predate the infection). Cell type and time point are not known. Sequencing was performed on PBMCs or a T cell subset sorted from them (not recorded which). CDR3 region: CASSGTGDNSPLHF. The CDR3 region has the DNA TGTGCCAGCAGCGGGACAGGGGATAATTCACCCCTCCACTTT.